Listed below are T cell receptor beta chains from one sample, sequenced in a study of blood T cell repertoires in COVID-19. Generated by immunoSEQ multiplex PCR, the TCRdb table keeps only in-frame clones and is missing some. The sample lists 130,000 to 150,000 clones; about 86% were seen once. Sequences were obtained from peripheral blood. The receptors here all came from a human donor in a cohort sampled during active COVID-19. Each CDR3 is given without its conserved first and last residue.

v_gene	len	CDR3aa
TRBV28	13	ASSLGQPNTGELF
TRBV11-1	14	ASSPGASGSSYEQY
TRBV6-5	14	ASSYSGTGSYNEQF
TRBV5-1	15	ASSPLVRAGDRETQY
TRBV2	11	ASRGQGQYEQY
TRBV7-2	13	ASRSLAIPYNEQF
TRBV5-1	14	ASSSISSTNTYEQY
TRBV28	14	ASSSRTGGSFYEQY
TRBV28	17	ASRSDPRREGTNTGELF
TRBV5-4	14	ASSTRTSGDTGELF
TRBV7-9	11	ASSPGGSDEQY
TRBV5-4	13	ASSLANFAGREQF
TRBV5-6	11	ASGRSSGNTIY
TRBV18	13	ASSPSRDRVEKLF
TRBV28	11	ASERESSYEQY
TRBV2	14	ASSEFGGNSYNEQF
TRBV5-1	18	ASSLAGTPTGVASGNTIY
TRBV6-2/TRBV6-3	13	ASSYGSANTGELF
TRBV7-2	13	ASSSGLAFTDTQY
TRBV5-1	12	ASSVDSYGYGYT
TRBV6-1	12	ASSESRTVGTQY